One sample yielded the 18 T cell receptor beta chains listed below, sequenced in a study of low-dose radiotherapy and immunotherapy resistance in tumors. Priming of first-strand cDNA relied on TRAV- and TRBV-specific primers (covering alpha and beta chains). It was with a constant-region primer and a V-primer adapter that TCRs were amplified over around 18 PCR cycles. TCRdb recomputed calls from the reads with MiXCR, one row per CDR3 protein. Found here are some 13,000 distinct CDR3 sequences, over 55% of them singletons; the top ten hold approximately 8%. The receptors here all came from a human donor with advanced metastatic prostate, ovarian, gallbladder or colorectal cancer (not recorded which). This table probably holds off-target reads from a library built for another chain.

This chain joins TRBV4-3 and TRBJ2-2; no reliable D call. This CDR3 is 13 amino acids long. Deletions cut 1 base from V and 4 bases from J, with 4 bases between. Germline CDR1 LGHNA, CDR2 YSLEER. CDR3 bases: TGCGCCAGCAGCCAAGCTTTCACCGGGGAGCTGTTTTTT. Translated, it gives CASSQAFTGELFF.

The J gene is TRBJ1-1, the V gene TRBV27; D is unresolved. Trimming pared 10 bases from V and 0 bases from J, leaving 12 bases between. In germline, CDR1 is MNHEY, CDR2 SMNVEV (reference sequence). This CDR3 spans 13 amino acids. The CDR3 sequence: CATESAMNTEAFF. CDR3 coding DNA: TGTGCCACAGAATCGGCCATGAACACTGAAGCTTTCTTT.

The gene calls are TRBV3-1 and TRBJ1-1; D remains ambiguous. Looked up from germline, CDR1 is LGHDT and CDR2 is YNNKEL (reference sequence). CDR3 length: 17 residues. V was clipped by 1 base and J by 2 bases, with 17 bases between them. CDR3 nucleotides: TGTGCCAGCAGCCAAGGGAGAAGGGTTTTGGACAACACTGAAGCTTTCTTT. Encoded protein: CASSQGRRVLDNTEAFF.

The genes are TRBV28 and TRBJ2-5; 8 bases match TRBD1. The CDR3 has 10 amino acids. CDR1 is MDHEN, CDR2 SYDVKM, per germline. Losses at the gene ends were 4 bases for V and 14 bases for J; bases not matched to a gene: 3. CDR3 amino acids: CASSSDRAYF. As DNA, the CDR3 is TGTGCCAGCAGTTCGGACAGGGCCTACTTC.

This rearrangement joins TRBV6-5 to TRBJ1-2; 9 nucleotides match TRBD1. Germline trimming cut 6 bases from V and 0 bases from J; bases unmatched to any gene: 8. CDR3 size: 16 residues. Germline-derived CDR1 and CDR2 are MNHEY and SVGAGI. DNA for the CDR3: TGTGCCAGCAGCCCCACAGGGGGCGTCCCTAACTATGGCTACACCTTC. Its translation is CASSPTGGVPNYGYTF.

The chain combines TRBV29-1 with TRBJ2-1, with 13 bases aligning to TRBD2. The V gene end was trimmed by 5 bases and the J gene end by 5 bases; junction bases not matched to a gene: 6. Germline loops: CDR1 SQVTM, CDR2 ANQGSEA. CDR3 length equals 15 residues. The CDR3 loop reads CSVYLTSGRNNEQFF. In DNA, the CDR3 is TGCAGCGTTTACCTGACTAGCGGGAGGAACAATGAGCAGTTCTTC.

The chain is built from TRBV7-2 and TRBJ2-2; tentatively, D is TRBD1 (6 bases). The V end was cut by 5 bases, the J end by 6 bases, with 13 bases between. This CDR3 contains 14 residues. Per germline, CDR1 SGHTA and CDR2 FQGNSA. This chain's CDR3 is CASSVNRAAGELFF. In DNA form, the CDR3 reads TGTGCCAGCAGCGTAAACAGGGCGGCCGGGGAGCTGTTTTTT.

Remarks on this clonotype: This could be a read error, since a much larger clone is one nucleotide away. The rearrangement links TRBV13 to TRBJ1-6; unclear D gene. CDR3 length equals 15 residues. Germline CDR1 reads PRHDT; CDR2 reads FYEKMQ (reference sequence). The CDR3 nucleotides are TGTGCAATGAGAGAGGCGATCACCAATGCAGTCAAATCAACCTTT. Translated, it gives CAMREAITNAVKSTF. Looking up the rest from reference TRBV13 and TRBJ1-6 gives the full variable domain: AAGVIQSPRHLIKEKRETATLKCYPIPRHDTVYWYQQGPGQDPQFLISFYEKMQSDKGSIPDRFSAQQFSDYHSELNMSSLELGDSALYFCAMREAITNAVKSTFGNGTRLTVT.

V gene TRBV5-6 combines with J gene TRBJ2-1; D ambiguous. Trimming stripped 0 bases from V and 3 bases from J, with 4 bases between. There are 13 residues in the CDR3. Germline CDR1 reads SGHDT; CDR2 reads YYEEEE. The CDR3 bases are TGTGCCAGCAGCTTGGGGTACTACAATGAGCAGTTCTTC. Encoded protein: CASSLGYYNEQFF.

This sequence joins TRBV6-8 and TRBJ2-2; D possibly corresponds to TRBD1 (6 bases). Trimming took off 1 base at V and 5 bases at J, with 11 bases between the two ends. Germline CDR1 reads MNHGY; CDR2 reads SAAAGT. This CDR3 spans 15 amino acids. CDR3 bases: TGTGCCAGCAGTTACTGGCAGGGGCGGACCGGGGAGCTGTTTTTT. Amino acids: CASSYWQGRTGELFF.

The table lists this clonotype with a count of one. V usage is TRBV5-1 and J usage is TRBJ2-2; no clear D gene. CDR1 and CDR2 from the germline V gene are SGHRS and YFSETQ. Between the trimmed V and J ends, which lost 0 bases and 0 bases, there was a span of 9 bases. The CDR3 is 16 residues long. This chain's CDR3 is CASSLGASSNTGELFF. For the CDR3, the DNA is TGCGCCAGCAGCTTGGGGGCATCATCGAACACCGGGGAGCTGTTTTTT.

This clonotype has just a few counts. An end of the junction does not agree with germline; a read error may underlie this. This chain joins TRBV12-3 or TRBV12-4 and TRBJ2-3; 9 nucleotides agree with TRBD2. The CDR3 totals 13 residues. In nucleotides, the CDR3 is TGTGCCAGCAGTTTAAGCGGGAGGCGCTTCAAGCATTTT. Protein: CASSLSGRRFKHF.

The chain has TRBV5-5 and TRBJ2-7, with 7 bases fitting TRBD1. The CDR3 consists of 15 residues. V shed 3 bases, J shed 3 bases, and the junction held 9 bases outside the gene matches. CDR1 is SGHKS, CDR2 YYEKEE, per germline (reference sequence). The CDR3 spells CASSSGTAKSYEQYF. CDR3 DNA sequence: TGTGCCAGCAGCTCCGGGACAGCGAAGAGCTACGAGCAGTACTTC.

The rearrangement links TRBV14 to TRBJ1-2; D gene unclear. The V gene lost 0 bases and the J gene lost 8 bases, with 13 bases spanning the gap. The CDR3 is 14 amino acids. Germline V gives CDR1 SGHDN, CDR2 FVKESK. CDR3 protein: CASSQDMTAEGYTF. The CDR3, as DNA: TGTGCCAGCAGCCAAGATATGACGGCCGAAGGCTACACCTTC.

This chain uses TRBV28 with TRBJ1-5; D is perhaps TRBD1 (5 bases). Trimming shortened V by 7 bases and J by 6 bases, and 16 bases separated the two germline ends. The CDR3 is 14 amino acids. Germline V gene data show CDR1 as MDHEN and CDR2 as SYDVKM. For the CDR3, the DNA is TGTGCCAGCACCCGGGGGGGTTCGGGTCAGCCCCAGCATTTT. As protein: CASTRGGSGQPQHF.

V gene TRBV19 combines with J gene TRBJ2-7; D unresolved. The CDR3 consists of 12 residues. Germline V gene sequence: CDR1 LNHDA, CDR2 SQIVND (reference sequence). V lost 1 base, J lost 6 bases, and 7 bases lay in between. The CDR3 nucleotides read TGTGCCAGTAGTATAGGGGGATCCGAGCAGTACTTC. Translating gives CASSIGGSEQYF.

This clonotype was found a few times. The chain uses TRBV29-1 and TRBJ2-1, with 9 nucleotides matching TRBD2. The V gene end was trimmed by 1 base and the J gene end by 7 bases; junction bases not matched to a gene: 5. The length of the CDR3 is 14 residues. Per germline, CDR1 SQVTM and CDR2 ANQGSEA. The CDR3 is CSVEGLAVGNEQFF. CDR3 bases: TGCAGCGTTGAAGGACTAGCGGTAGGGAATGAGCAGTTCTTC.

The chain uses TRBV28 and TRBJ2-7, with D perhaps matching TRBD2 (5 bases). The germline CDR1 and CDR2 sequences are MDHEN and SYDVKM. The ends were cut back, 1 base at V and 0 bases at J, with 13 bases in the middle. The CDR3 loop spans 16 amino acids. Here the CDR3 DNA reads TGTGCCAGCAGTTTATCGGGAAACCAATCCTCCTACGAGCAGTACTTC. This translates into CASSLSGNQSSYEQYF.